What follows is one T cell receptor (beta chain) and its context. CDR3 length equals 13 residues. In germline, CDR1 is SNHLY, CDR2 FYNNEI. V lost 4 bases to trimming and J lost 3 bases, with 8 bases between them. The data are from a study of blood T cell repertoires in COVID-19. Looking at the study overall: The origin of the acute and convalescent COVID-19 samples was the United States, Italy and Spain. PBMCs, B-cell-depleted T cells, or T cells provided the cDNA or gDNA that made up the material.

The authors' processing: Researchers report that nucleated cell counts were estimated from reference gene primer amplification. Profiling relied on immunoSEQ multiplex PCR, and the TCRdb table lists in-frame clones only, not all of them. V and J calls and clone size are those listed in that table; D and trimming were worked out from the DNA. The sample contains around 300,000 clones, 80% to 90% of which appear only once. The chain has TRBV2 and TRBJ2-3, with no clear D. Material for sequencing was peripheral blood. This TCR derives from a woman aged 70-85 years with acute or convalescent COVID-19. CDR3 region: CASSVALTDTQYF. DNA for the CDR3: TGTGCCAGCAGTGTAGCCCTGACAGATACGCAGTATTTT.